These T cell receptor beta chains were read from a single sample in a study of T cells after posttransplantation cyclophosphamide. Produced via immunoSEQ multiplex PCR; TCRdb's table is partial and in-frame only. The table includes tens of thousands of clones, about 76% detected once. The sequencing sample was made of memory CD4+ T cells sorted from PBMCs. Every receptor here comes from a woman aged 55 to 70 in good health, CMV-negative, and a related stem cell transplant donor. CDR3s include the opening cysteine and the closing phenylalanine or tryptophan. A D gene is named only where the DNA matches it firmly. Clone size is stated in some rows and not others, as once, few, many or a class when expanded.

clone_size: -
d_call: -
cdr3_length: 13
v_call: TRBV6-6
j_call: TRBJ1-2
cdr3_nt: TGTGCCAGCAGTTACGCACAGGGCAGTGGCTACACCTTC
cdr3_aa: CASSYAQGSGYTF

clone_size: -
d_call: TRBD1
cdr3_length: 18
v_call: TRBV11-1
j_call: TRBJ1-1
cdr3_nt: TGTGCCAGCAGCCCTGACTTGTGGGACAGGCTTATGAACACTGAAGCTTTCTTT
cdr3_aa: CASSPDLWDRLMNTEAFF

clone_size: -
d_call: -
cdr3_length: 15
v_call: TRBV7-3
j_call: TRBJ1-1
cdr3_nt: TGTGCCAGCAGCACGCAGGGGTCGGAGAACACTGAAGCTTTCTTT
cdr3_aa: CASSTQGSENTEAFF

clone_size: -
d_call: -
cdr3_length: 17
v_call: TRBV18
j_call: TRBJ2-1
cdr3_nt: TGTGCCAGCTCACCATTACGACGGACAAGCTCCTACAATGAGCAGTTCTTC
cdr3_aa: CASSPLRRTSSYNEQFF

clone_size: -
d_call: -
cdr3_length: 12
v_call: TRBV30
j_call: TRBJ2-7
cdr3_nt: TGTGCCTGGAGTCTACAGGGCTACGAGCAGTACTTC
cdr3_aa: CAWSLQGYEQYF

clone_size: -
d_call: TRBD1
cdr3_length: 15
v_call: TRBV6-5
j_call: TRBJ1-2
cdr3_nt: TGTGCCAGCGCCCCCCCCCGACAGGGGTTCTATGGCTACACCTTC
cdr3_aa: CASAPPRQGFYGYTF

clone_size: -
d_call: TRBD1
cdr3_length: 12
v_call: TRBV2
j_call: TRBJ1-2
cdr3_nt: TGTGCCAGCAAAGGGACAGGGCATGGCTACACCTTC
cdr3_aa: CASKGTGHGYTF

clone_size: -
d_call: TRBD1
cdr3_length: 17
v_call: TRBV27
j_call: TRBJ1-2
cdr3_nt: TGTGCCAGCAGTCTTTCTCCTAGACAGGGGAACAACTATGGCTACACCTTC
cdr3_aa: CASSLSPRQGNNYGYTF

clone_size: -
d_call: TRBD2
cdr3_length: 16
v_call: TRBV4-3
j_call: TRBJ2-7
cdr3_nt: TGCGCCAGCAGCCAATATGTCGGGACTAGCGGCTACGAGCAGTACTTC
cdr3_aa: CASSQYVGTSGYEQYF

clone_size: -
d_call: TRBD1
cdr3_length: 14
v_call: TRBV6-1
j_call: TRBJ1-2
cdr3_nt: TGTGCCACTGGGGGGGACAGGTGGAAATCGGGCTACACCTTC
cdr3_aa: CATGGDRWKSGYTF

clone_size: -
d_call: -
cdr3_length: 14
v_call: TRBV5-1
j_call: TRBJ1-2
cdr3_nt: TGCGCCAGCAGCTCTACCGGGAACGGGTATGGCTACACCTTC
cdr3_aa: CASSSTGNGYGYTF

clone_size: few
d_call: -
cdr3_length: 13
v_call: TRBV2
j_call: TRBJ1-5
cdr3_nt: TGTGCCAGCAGTTTAACTGAGAATCAGCCCCAGCATTTT
cdr3_aa: CASSLTENQPQHF

clone_size: -
d_call: TRBD2
cdr3_length: 17
v_call: TRBV4-2
j_call: TRBJ2-1
cdr3_nt: TGTGCCAGCAGCCAGGCCGCCGTCAGACTAGCGCACAATGAGCAGTTCTTC
cdr3_aa: CASSQAAVRLAHNEQFF

clone_size: -
d_call: -
cdr3_length: 16
v_call: TRBV5-1
j_call: TRBJ1-3
cdr3_nt: TGCGCCAGCAGCTTGGATGTGGGAGTCTTTGGAAACACCATATATTTT
cdr3_aa: CASSLDVGVFGNTIYF

clone_size: -
d_call: -
cdr3_length: 12
v_call: TRBV10-3
j_call: TRBJ1-2
cdr3_nt: TGTGCCATCAGTGAGTCGGGAGGGGGCTACACCTTC
cdr3_aa: CAISESGGGYTF

clone_size: -
d_call: -
cdr3_length: 14
v_call: TRBV5-1
j_call: TRBJ2-1
cdr3_nt: TGCGCCAGCAGCTTGGGACAGGCCTATAATGAGCAGTTCTTC
cdr3_aa: CASSLGQAYNEQFF

clone_size: -
d_call: TRBD1
cdr3_length: 14
v_call: TRBV15
j_call: TRBJ2-5
cdr3_nt: TGTGCCACCAGCAGGAGGGGGCGCGGGGAGACCCAGTACTTC
cdr3_aa: CATSRRGRGETQYF

clone_size: -
d_call: -
cdr3_length: 14
v_call: TRBV5-1
j_call: TRBJ2-5
cdr3_nt: TGCGCCAGCAGCTTGGGGGCAGGCCCTCCGGGGCAGTACTTC
cdr3_aa: CASSLGAGPPGQYF

clone_size: -
d_call: -
cdr3_length: 14
v_call: TRBV7-9
j_call: TRBJ1-1
cdr3_nt: TGTGCCAGCAGCGTCTCCAGGGTGAACACTGAAGCTTTCTTT
cdr3_aa: CASSVSRVNTEAFF

clone_size: few
d_call: TRBD1
cdr3_length: 16
v_call: TRBV6-1
j_call: TRBJ1-5
cdr3_nt: TGTGCCAGCAGTGACACCGGGACAGCTAGCAATCAGCCCCAGCATTTT
cdr3_aa: CASSDTGTASNQPQHF

clone_size: -
d_call: -
cdr3_length: 16
v_call: TRBV11-2
j_call: TRBJ1-5
cdr3_nt: TGTGCCAGCAGCTTAGGACAGTTCGGTGGCAATCAGCCCCAGCATTTT
cdr3_aa: CASSLGQFGGNQPQHF

clone_size: -
d_call: -
cdr3_length: 15
v_call: TRBV19
j_call: TRBJ1-1
cdr3_nt: TGTGCCAGTAGTCCTAGGGTTCGGGGGGACACTGAAGCTTTCTTT
cdr3_aa: CASSPRVRGDTEAFF

clone_size: -
d_call: -
cdr3_length: 16
v_call: TRBV7-6
j_call: TRBJ2-5
cdr3_nt: TGTGCCAGCAGCTTAGTTATGGACGAGAGGGTGAAGACCCAGTACTTC
cdr3_aa: CASSLVMDERVKTQYF

clone_size: few
d_call: TRBD1
cdr3_length: 15
v_call: TRBV19
j_call: TRBJ1-2
cdr3_nt: TGTGCCAGTAGTACCTCCGGGACAGGGGTGTATGGCTACACCTTC
cdr3_aa: CASSTSGTGVYGYTF

clone_size: few
d_call: -
cdr3_length: 15
v_call: TRBV6-1
j_call: TRBJ1-5
cdr3_nt: TGTGCCAGCAGCGCACAGGGAATAGGCAATCAGCCCCAGCATTTT
cdr3_aa: CASSAQGIGNQPQHF

clone_size: -
d_call: TRBD1
cdr3_length: 15
v_call: TRBV9
j_call: TRBJ2-1
cdr3_nt: TGTGCCAGCAGCGTAGTGGGACAGGGATACAATGAGCAGTTCTTC
cdr3_aa: CASSVVGQGYNEQFF

clone_size: -
d_call: -
cdr3_length: 14
v_call: TRBV7-3
j_call: TRBJ1-4
cdr3_nt: TGTGCCAGCAGCCGACGACCTCGGGATGAAAAACTGTTTTTT
cdr3_aa: CASSRRPRDEKLFF

clone_size: -
d_call: -
cdr3_length: 13
v_call: TRBV6-5
j_call: TRBJ1-1
cdr3_nt: TGTGCCAGCAGTTATTTGAGGAACACTGAAGCTTTCTTT
cdr3_aa: CASSYLRNTEAFF

clone_size: once
d_call: -
cdr3_length: 15
v_call: TRBV19
j_call: TRBJ1-2
cdr3_nt: TGTGCCAGTAGGGCGGATTACCAAGCTAACTATGGCTACACCTTC
cdr3_aa: CASRADYQANYGYTF

clone_size: -
d_call: TRBD1
cdr3_length: 16
v_call: TRBV7-2
j_call: TRBJ1-3
cdr3_nt: TGTGCCAGCAGCCCCCGACAGGGACCCTCTGGAAACACCATATATTTT
cdr3_aa: CASSPRQGPSGNTIYF

clone_size: -
d_call: TRBD2
cdr3_length: 14
v_call: TRBV30
j_call: TRBJ2-5
cdr3_nt: TGTGCCTGGAGTTTGGGGGGGGGTACGGAGACCCAGTACTTC
cdr3_aa: CAWSLGGGTETQYF

clone_size: -
d_call: -
cdr3_length: 13
v_call: TRBV30
j_call: TRBJ1-1
cdr3_nt: TGTGCCTGGAAAACAGGAAAGAACACTGAAGCTTTCTTT
cdr3_aa: CAWKTGKNTEAFF

clone_size: -
d_call: TRBD1
cdr3_length: 17
v_call: TRBV4-3
j_call: TRBJ1-2
cdr3_nt: TGCGCCAGCAGCCAAGATCACACAGGGGGCGTTGTGAATGGCTACACCTTC
cdr3_aa: CASSQDHTGGVVNGYTF

clone_size: few
d_call: -
cdr3_length: 12
v_call: TRBV2
j_call: TRBJ2-7
cdr3_nt: TGTGCCAGCAGGTCTAGTAAGTACGAGCAGTACTTC
cdr3_aa: CASRSSKYEQYF

clone_size: -
d_call: -
cdr3_length: 14
v_call: TRBV9
j_call: TRBJ2-1
cdr3_nt: TGTGCCAGCAGCGTTGGTAGCTCCTACAATGAGCAGTTCTTC
cdr3_aa: CASSVGSSYNEQFF

clone_size: few
d_call: -
cdr3_length: 14
v_call: TRBV7-9
j_call: TRBJ1-2
cdr3_nt: TGTGCCAGCAGCTTAGGCGGGGGGGCTGATGGCTACACCTTC
cdr3_aa: CASSLGGGADGYTF

clone_size: few
d_call: TRBD1
cdr3_length: 18
v_call: TRBV19
j_call: TRBJ1-3
cdr3_nt: TGTGCCAGTAGTACTCACCTCCGACAGGGAAGCTCTGGAAACACCATATATTTT
cdr3_aa: CASSTHLRQGSSGNTIYF

clone_size: once
d_call: TRBD1
cdr3_length: 14
v_call: TRBV5-1
j_call: TRBJ2-7
cdr3_nt: TGCGCCAGCAGCTTAGTACAGGGGGCCAACGAGCAGTACTTC
cdr3_aa: CASSLVQGANEQYF

clone_size: few
d_call: -
cdr3_length: 10
v_call: TRBV6-1
j_call: TRBJ1-5
cdr3_nt: TGTGCCAGCAGTGATCGGACAGCCCATTTT
cdr3_aa: CASSDRTAHF

clone_size: -
d_call: -
cdr3_length: 15
v_call: TRBV7-8
j_call: TRBJ2-2
cdr3_nt: TGTGCCAGCAGAACTCTAGCTATGGTAGCCGGGGAGCTGTTTTTT
cdr3_aa: CASRTLAMVAGELFF

clone_size: -
d_call: -
cdr3_length: 15
v_call: TRBV11-1
j_call: TRBJ2-7
cdr3_nt: TGTGCCAGCAGCTTTAGCGCACAGGGGGGGGCCGAGCAGTACTTC
cdr3_aa: CASSFSAQGGAEQYF

clone_size: -
d_call: TRBD2
cdr3_length: 14
v_call: TRBV6-5
j_call: TRBJ2-5
cdr3_nt: TGTGCCAGCAGTTACAGCGGGGGGCAAGAGACCCAGTACTTC
cdr3_aa: CASSYSGGQETQYF

clone_size: -
d_call: TRBD1
cdr3_length: 13
v_call: TRBV6-5
j_call: TRBJ1-2
cdr3_nt: TGTGCCAGCAGTTTTGACAGGGTGGATGGCTACACCTTC
cdr3_aa: CASSFDRVDGYTF

clone_size: -
d_call: TRBD1
cdr3_length: 14
v_call: TRBV6-1
j_call: TRBJ1-1
cdr3_nt: TGTGCCAGCACCAAGACAGGGTCGAACACTGAAGCTTTCTTT
cdr3_aa: CASTKTGSNTEAFF

clone_size: -
d_call: TRBD1
cdr3_length: 15
v_call: TRBV19
j_call: TRBJ1-1
cdr3_nt: TGTGCCAGTAGTATACCGGGACAGGGGCCCACTGAAGCTTTCTTT
cdr3_aa: CASSIPGQGPTEAFF

clone_size: once
d_call: TRBD1
cdr3_length: 13
v_call: TRBV6-1
j_call: TRBJ1-2
cdr3_nt: TGTGCCAGCAGTGCTCAGGGGGCAGAGGGCTACACCTTC
cdr3_aa: CASSAQGAEGYTF

clone_size: -
d_call: -
cdr3_length: 11
v_call: TRBV2
j_call: TRBJ2-1
cdr3_nt: TGTGCCAGCAGTGAACGCAATGAGCAGTTCTTC
cdr3_aa: CASSERNEQFF

clone_size: -
d_call: -
cdr3_length: 13
v_call: TRBV30
j_call: TRBJ1-4
cdr3_nt: TGTGCCTGGAGCCCACGAGGGGGAACCCCCCCGGTTTTT
cdr3_aa: CAWSPRGGTPPVF

clone_size: -
d_call: -
cdr3_length: 14
v_call: TRBV5-1
j_call: TRBJ2-7
cdr3_nt: TGCGCCAGCAAAGAGATTAGCGGCCCCTACGAGCAGTACTTC
cdr3_aa: CASKEISGPYEQYF

clone_size: once
d_call: TRBD1
cdr3_length: 14
v_call: TRBV2
j_call: TRBJ2-7
cdr3_nt: TGTGCCAGCAAGGGACAGGGGAGCTCCTACGAGCAGTACTTC
cdr3_aa: CASKGQGSSYEQYF

clone_size: -
d_call: TRBD1
cdr3_length: 14
v_call: TRBV10-2
j_call: TRBJ1-5
cdr3_nt: TGCGCCAGCGGGGGGACAGGACACAATCAGCCCCAGCATTTT
cdr3_aa: CASGGTGHNQPQHF

clone_size: -
d_call: TRBD1
cdr3_length: 15
v_call: TRBV5-1
j_call: TRBJ1-2
cdr3_nt: TGCGCCAGCAGCGCTTCCGGGACAGGGAACTATGGCTACACCTTC
cdr3_aa: CASSASGTGNYGYTF

clone_size: -
d_call: TRBD2
cdr3_length: 13
v_call: TRBV7-2
j_call: TRBJ2-1
cdr3_nt: TGTGCCAGCAGCTTCGGGACTATCAATGAGCAGTTCTTC
cdr3_aa: CASSFGTINEQFF

clone_size: -
d_call: -
cdr3_length: 13
v_call: TRBV10-3
j_call: TRBJ1-2
cdr3_nt: TGTGCCATCAGTGAGTCGGCGGACTATGGCTACACCTTC
cdr3_aa: CAISESADYGYTF